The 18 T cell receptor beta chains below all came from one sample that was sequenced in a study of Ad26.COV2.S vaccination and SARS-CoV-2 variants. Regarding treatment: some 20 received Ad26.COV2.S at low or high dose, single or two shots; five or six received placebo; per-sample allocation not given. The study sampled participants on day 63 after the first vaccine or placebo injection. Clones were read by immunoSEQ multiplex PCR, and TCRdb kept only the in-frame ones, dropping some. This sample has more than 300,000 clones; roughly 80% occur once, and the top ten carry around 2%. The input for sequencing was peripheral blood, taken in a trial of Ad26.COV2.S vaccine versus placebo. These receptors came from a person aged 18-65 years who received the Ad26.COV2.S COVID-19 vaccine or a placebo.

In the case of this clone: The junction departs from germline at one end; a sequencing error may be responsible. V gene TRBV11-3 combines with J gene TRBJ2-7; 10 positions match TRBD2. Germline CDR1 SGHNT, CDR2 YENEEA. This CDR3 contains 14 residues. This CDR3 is CASSLTTIAGGSSF. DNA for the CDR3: TGTGCCAGCAGCCTAACTACGATAGCGGGGGGATCCTCCTTC. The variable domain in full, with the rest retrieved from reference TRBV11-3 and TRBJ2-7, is EAGVVQSPRYKIIEKKQPVAFWCNPISGHNTLYWYLQNLGQGPELLIRYENEEAVDDSQLPKDRFSAERLKGVDSTLKIQPAELGDSAVYLCASSLTTIAGGSSFGPGTRLTVT.

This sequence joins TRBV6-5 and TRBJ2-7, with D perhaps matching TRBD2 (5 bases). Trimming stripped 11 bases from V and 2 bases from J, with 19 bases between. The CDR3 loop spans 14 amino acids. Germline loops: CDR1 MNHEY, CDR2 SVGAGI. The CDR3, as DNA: TGTGCCTTCCCGCCGGGGAGAAACACCTACGAGCAGTACTTC. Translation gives CAFPPGRNTYEQYF.

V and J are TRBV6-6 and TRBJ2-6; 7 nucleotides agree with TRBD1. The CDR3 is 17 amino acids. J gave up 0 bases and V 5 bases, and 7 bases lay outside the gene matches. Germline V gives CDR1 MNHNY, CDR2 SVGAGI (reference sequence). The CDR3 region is CASSQLTGDSGANVLTF. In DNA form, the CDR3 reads TGTGCCAGCAGTCAACTTACAGGGGACTCTGGGGCCAACGTCCTGACTTTC.

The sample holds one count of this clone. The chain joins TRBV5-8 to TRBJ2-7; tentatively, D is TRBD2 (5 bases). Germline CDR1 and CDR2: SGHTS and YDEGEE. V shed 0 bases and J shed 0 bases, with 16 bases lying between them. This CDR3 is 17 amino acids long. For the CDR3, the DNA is TGTGCCAGCAGCTTGGGGCATCCAGCGGTGAGCTCCTACGAGCAGTACTTC. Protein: CASSLGHPAVSSYEQYF.

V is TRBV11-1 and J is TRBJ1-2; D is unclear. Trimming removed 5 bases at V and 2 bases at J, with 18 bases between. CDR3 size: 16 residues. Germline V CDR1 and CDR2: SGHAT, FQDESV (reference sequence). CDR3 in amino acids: CASSQGVKKANYGYTF. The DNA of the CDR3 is TGTGCCAGCAGCCAAGGAGTGAAGAAGGCAAACTATGGCTACACCTTC.

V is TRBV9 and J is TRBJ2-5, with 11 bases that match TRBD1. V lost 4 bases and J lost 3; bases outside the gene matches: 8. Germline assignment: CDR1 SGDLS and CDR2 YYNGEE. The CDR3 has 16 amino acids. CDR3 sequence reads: CASSRGQGAGEETQYF. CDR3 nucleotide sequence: TGTGCCAGCAGCCGCGGACAGGGGGCAGGTGAAGAGACCCAGTACTTC.

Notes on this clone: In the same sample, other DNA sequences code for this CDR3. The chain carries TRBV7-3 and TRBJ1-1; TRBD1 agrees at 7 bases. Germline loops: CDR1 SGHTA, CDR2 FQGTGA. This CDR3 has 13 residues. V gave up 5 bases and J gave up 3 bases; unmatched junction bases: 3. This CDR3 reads CASSLDRDTEAFF. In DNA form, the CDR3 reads TGTGCCAGCAGCCTCGACAGGGACACTGAAGCTTTCTTT.

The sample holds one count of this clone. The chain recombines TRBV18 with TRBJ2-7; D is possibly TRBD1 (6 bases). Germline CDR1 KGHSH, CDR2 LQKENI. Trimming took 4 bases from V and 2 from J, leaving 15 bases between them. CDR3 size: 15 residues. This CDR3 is CASSRGQPLTYEQYF. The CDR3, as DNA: TGTGCCAGCTCACGGGGACAACCACTAACCTACGAGCAGTACTTC.

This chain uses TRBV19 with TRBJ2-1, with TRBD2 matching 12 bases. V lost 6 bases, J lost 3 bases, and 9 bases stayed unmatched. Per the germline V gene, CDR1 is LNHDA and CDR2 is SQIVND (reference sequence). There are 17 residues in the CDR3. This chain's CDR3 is CASRDMGLAGNYNEQFF. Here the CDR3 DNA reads TGTGCCAGTAGGGATATGGGACTAGCGGGTAACTACAATGAGCAGTTCTTC. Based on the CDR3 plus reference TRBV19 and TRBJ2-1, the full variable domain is DGGITQSPKYLFRKEGQNVTLSCEQNLNHDAMYWYRQDPGQGLRLIYYSQIVNDFQKGDIAEGYSVSREKKESFPLTVTSAQKNPTAFYLCASRDMGLAGNYNEQFFGPGTRLTVL.

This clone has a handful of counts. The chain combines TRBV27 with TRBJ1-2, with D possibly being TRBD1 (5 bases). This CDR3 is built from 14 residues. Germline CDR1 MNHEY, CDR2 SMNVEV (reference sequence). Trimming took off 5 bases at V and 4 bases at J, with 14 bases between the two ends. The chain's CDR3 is CASSPTPGPYGYTF. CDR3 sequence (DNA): TGTGCCAGCAGTCCCACCCCGGGGCCCTATGGCTACACCTTC.

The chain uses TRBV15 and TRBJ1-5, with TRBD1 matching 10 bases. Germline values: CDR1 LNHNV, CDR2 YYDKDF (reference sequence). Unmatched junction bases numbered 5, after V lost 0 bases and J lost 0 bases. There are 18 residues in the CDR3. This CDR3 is CATSRDRGQGTSNQPQHF. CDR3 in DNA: TGTGCCACCAGCAGAGATCGGGGACAGGGGACTAGCAATCAGCCCCAGCATTTT.

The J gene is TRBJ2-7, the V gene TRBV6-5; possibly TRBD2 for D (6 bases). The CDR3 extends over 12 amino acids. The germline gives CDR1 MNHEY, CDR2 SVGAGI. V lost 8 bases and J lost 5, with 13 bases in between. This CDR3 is CASSRASDEQYF. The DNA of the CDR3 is TGTGCCAGCTCGAGGGCTAGCGACGAGCAGTACTTC.

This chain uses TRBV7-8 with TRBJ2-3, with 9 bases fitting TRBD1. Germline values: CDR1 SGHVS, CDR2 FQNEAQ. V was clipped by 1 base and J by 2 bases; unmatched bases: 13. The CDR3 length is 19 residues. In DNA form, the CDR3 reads TGTGCCAGCAGCTTAGTAAGGGGGACAGGGTGGGAAGTCACAGATACGCAGTATTTT. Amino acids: CASSLVRGTGWEVTDTQYF. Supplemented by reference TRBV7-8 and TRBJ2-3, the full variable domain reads GAGVSQSPRYKVAKRGQDVALRCDPISGHVSLFWYQQALGQGPEFLTYFQNEAQLDKSGLPSDRFFAERPEGSVSTLKIQRTQQEDSAVYLCASSLVRGTGWEVTDTQYFGPGTRLTVL.

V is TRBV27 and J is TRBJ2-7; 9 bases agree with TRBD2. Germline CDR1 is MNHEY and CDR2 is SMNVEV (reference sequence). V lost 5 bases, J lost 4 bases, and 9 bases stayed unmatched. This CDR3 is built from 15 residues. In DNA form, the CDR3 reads TGTGCCAGCAGTACCCGCCTAGCGGGGTTATACGAGCAGTACTTC. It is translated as CASSTRLAGLYEQYF.

The CDR3 nucleotides are TGTGCCAGCAGCCCCATGAGGCGCCAAATGTTCTTC. Translated, it gives CASSPMRRQMFF. J is TRBJ2-1 and V is TRBV14; D remains unclear. V was cut by 4 bases and J by 15 bases, with 16 bases left in between. Germline values: CDR1 SGHDN, CDR2 FVKESK. The CDR3 runs 12 residues.

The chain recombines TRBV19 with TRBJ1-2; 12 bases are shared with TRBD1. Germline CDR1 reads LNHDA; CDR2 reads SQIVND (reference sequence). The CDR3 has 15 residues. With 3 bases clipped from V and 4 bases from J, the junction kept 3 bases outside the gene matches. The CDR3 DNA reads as TGTGCCAGTAGTATCGGGACAGGGGGCGGCTATGGCTACACCTTC. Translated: CASSIGTGGGYGYTF. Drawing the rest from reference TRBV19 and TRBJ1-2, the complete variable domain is DGGITQSPKYLFRKEGQNVTLSCEQNLNHDAMYWYRQDPGQGLRLIYYSQIVNDFQKGDIAEGYSVSREKKESFPLTVTSAQKNPTAFYLCASSIGTGGGYGYTFGSGTRLTVV.

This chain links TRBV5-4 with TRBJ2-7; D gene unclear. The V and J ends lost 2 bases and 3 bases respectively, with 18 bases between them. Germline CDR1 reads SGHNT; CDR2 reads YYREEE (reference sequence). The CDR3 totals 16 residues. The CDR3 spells CASSFEGPFSYYEQYF. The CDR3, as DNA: TGTGCCAGCAGCTTTGAAGGGCCTTTTTCATACTACGAGCAGTACTTC.

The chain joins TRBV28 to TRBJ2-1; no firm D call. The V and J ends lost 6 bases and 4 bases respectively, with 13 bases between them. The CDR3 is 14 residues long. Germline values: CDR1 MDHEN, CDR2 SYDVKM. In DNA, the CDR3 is TGTGCCAGCAGAGAACCTACAGCATACAATGAGCAGTTCTTC. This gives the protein CASREPTAYNEQFF. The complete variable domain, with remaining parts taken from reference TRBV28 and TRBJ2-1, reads DVKVTQSSRYLVKRTGEKVFLECVQDMDHENMFWYRQDPGLGLRLIYFSYDVKMKEKGDIPEGYSVSREKKERFSLILESASTNQTSMYLCASREPTAYNEQFFGPGTRLTVL.